Following are 5 T cell receptor beta chains from one sample sequenced in a study of shared clonotypes between healthy human individuals. Clones were read by immunoSEQ multiplex PCR, and TCRdb kept only the in-frame ones, dropping some. This sample has roughly 120,000 clones, with around two thirds found just once. Sequenced input: memory CD8+ T cells sorted from blood. Subset noted: CD45RO+ cells pooled with CCR7-negative TemRA cells. These receptors were collected from a woman under 40 in good health.

Comment on this clone: A far larger clone differs by one base, so this is likely a read error. The V gene is TRBV4-1, the J gene TRBJ2-7, with TRBD2 matching 13 bases. V was pared by 2 bases and J by 7 bases, with 8 bases of the junction left unmatched. CDR3 length: 16 residues. Per germline, CDR1 MGHRA and CDR2 YSYEKL. The CDR3 protein is CASSQSPGLAGKEQYF. The CDR3 DNA is TGCGCCAGCAGCCAAAGCCCGGGACTAGCGGGGAAGGAGCAGTACTTC.

The chain has TRBV29-1 and TRBJ2-3; no definite D call. The germline V and J ends were trimmed by 2 bases and 0 bases, with 6 bases remaining between them. The germline gives CDR1 SQVTM, CDR2 ANQGSEA. The CDR3 extends over 13 amino acids. CDR3 protein: CSVETPSTDTQYF. As DNA, the CDR3 is TGCAGCGTTGAAACTCCTAGCACAGATACGCAGTATTTT.

About this clone itself: A clone one base away is much larger, so this may be a read error. This chain joins TRBV28 and TRBJ1-5; weak D call: TRBD1 (6 bases). The CDR3 is made up of 14 amino acids. In germline, CDR1 is MDHEN, CDR2 SYDVKM. The CDR3 reads CASSQVADRQPQHF. The CDR3 bases are TGCGCCAGCAGCCAAGTAGCGGACAGACAGCCCCAGCATTTT.

V is TRBV6-4 and J is TRBJ2-1, with 7 positions matching TRBD2. V shed 3 bases and J 5 bases; nucleotides not matched to a gene: 10. Germline CDR1 is MRHNA and CDR2 is SNTAGT. The CDR3 is 16 residues long. The CDR3 here is CASSEEASGGNNEQFF. CDR3 nucleotides: TGTGCCAGCAGTGAGGAGGCTAGCGGAGGGAACAATGAGCAGTTCTTC.

The chain carries TRBV28 and TRBJ2-7, with TRBD1 matching over 7 bases. The CDR3 covers 15 residues. J was trimmed by 3 bases and V by 6 bases; bases with no gene match: 11. CDR1 is MDHEN and CDR2 is SYDVKM in the germline V gene. CDR3 region: CASRQQQGVIYEQYF. Written as DNA, the CDR3 is TGTGCCAGCAGACAACAGCAGGGGGTAATCTACGAGCAGTACTTC. Combining the CDR3 with reference TRBV28 and TRBJ2-7 gives the whole variable domain DVKVTQSSRYLVKRTGEKVFLECVQDMDHENMFWYRQDPGLGLRLIYFSYDVKMKEKGDIPEGYSVSREKKERFSLILESASTNQTSMYLCASRQQQGVIYEQYFGPGTRLTVT.